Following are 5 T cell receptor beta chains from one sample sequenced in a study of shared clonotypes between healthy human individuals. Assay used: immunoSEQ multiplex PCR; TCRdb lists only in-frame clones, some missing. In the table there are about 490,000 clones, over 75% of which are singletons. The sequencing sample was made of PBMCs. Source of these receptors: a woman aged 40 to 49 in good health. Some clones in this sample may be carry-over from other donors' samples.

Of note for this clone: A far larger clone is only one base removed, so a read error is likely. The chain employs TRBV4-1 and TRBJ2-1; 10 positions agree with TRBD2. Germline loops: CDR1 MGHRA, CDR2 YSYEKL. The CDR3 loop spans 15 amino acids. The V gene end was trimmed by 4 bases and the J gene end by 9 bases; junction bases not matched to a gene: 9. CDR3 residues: CASSRPLAGAGEQFF. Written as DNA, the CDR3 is TGCGCCAGCAGCCGGCCCCTAGCGGGAGCCGGTGAGCAGTTCTTC.

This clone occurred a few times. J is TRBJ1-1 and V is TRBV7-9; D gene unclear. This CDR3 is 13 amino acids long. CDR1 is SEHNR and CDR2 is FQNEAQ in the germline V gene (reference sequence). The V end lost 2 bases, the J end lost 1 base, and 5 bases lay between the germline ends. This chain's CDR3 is CASSLSRNTEAFF. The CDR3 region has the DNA TGTGCCAGCAGCTTATCCAGGAACACTGAAGCTTTCTTT. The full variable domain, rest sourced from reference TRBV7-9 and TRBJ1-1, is DTGVSQNPRHKITKRGQNVTFRCDPISEHNRLYWYRQTLGQGPEFLTYFQNEAQLEKSRLLSDRFSAERPKGSFSTLEIQRTEQGDSAMYLCASSLSRNTEAFFGQGTRLTVV.

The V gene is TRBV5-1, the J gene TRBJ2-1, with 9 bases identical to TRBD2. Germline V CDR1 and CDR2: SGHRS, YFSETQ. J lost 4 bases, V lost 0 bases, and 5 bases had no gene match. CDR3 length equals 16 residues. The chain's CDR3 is CASSLGAGGLYNEQFF. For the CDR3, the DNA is TGCGCCAGCAGCTTGGGGGCGGGAGGGCTTTACAATGAGCAGTTCTTC. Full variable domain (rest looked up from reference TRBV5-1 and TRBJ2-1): KAGVTQTPRYLIKTRGQQVTLSCSPISGHRSVSWYQQTPGQGLQFLFEYFSETQRNKGNFPGRFSGRQFSNSRSEMNVSTLELGDSALYLCASSLGAGGLYNEQFFGPGTRLTVL.

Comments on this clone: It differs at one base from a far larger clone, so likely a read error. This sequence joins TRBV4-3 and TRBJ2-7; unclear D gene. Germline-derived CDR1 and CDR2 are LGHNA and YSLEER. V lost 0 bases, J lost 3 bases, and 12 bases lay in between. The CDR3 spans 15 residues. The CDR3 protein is CASSQEGGEYYEQYF. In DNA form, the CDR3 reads TGCGCCAGCAGCCAAGAGGGCGGCGAGTACTACGAGCAGTACTTC.

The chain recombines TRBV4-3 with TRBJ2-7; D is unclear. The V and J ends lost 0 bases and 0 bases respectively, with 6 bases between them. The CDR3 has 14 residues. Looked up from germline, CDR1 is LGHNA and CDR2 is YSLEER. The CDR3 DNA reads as TGCGCCAGCAGCCAAGAGTCGAGCTCCTACGAGCAGTACTTC. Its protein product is CASSQESSSYEQYF.